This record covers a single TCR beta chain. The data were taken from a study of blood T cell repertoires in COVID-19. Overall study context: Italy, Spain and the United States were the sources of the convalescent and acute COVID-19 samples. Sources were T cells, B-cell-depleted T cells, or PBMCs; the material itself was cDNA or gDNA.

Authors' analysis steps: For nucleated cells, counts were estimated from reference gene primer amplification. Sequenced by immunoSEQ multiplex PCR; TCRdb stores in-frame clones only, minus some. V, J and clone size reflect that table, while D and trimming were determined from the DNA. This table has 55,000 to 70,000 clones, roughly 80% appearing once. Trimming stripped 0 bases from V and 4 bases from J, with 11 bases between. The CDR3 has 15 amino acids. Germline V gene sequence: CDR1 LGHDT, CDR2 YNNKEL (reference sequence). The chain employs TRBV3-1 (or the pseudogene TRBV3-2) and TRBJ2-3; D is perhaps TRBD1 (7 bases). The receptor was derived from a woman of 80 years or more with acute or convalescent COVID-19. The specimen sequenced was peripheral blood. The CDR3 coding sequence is TGTGCCAGCAGCCAAGATTCAGGGGGGCCAGATACGCAGTATTTT. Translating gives CASSQDSGGPDTQYF.